This TCR beta chain was captured in a study of T cells in Graves' hyperthyroidism and ophthalmopathy (dated by TCRdb to the late 2010s). A note on the overall study: Peripheral blood was collected at initial diagnosis, before any treatment. An independent validation cohort of under 20 hyperthyroidism patients and approximately 16 patients who later progressed to ophthalmopathy tested prospective prediction of ophthalmopathy. A discovery cohort of around 100 patients, roughly 40 with Graves' ophthalmopathy and more than 55 with stable Graves' hyperthyroidism, was used to find distinguishing TCR V-J signatures. The paper reports TCR Vbeta CDR3 sequencing of approximately 130 peripheral blood samples: 43 ophthalmopathy, under 80 hyperthyroidism and around 17 progressor patients. The approximately 98 discovery patients were randomly divided into training and test sets at a 7:3 ratio. After sampling, hyperthyroidism patients received methimazole starting at 30 mg daily, and ophthalmopathy patients received high-dose intravenous methylprednisolone. The study also compared thyroid tissue and blood T-cell repertoires from more than five Graves' hyperthyroidism patients. What the study reported, not specific to this receptor: No statistical method was used to fix the sample size in advance, and group allocation was not hidden from the investigators. Most expanded thyroid clonotypes (frequency above 0.001) were also detected in blood, a finding suggesting that blood repertoires may reflect thyroid immune responses. A model built on a 13 V-J signature distinguished ophthalmopathy from stable hyperthyroidism, reaching roughly 88% sensitivity and under 84% specificity in cross-validation and 80%/75% in testing. In validation, the model predicted progression to ophthalmopathy with around 71% sensitivity and around 72% specificity, a median of around 6.6 months before onset.

The junction shows trimming of 8 bases on V and 4 bases on J, plus 23 bases between the germline ends. The CDR3 contains 16 residues, cysteine and phenylalanine counted. CDR3 DNA only is kept here, 48 bases in frame from base 1. In its sample, this clonotype was seen many times. What this receptor recognizes is not known. Per-nucleotide qualities are absent, and no much larger clonotype sits a single base away. Ophthalmopathy patients had moderately to severely active disease, Clinical Activity Score of at least 3, NOSPECS grade of at least 4, and duration under 3 months. The study excluded patients with uncontrolled infections, other autoimmune diseases, pregnancy or lactation. Diagnoses were based on clinical symptoms, serum thyroxine and TRAb, thyroid ultrasound and orbital computed tomography. Ficoll-Paque density gradient centrifugation was used to isolate PBMCs from about 9 ml of fresh peripheral blood. Trizol reagent was used to extract total RNA, and RNA quality was then checked on an Agilent 2100 Bioanalyzer.

TCR beta CDR3 regions were amplified from RNA transcripts. The TCR CDR3 was subjected to a first round of RT-PCR using the HTBI primer set and the Qiagen OneStep RT-PCR kit. The libraries were constructed in a second round of multiplex PCR and then size-selected and purified. The libraries were sequenced on an Illumina HiSeq2000 using paired-end 100 bp reads. The source study handled its data this way. SOAPnuke was used to process the raw data, removing reads that contained adapters or uncalled bases, had a mean Phred below 15, or lacked an exact match to the constant primer or identifier. COPE v1.2.5 was used to merge high-quality paired reads, and clonotypes were defined as unique nucleotide sequences. Clonotypes were aligned to IMGT TRBV, TRBD and TRBJ reference segments using MiTCR v1.1. Only V-J combinations with frequency above 0.0001, covering roughly 99% of repertoires, were analysed. The TCS score was defined as the ratio of F50 (clonal expansion) to E x V (chaos), calculated using BLOSUM62-based TCRdist between CDR3 peptides within each V-J. Welch's t-statistics and random forest reduced 500 to 550 V-J features to 10 to 15, which were used in a naive Bayes classifier (R e1071). TCRdb applied fastp at Q25 and MiXCR to the public reads, then kept only in-frame beta chains. All rows with the same CDR3 protein become a single entry with the most common DNA and genes. TCRdb's processing, not the authors', yielded these V and J calls. Across this sample there are more than 350,000 distinct CDR3 sequences, with roughly 15% seen only once. The ten largest clones capture roughly a fifth of the sample.

This clonotype was obtained from a woman between 25 and 40 years old with Graves' ophthalmopathy. The specimen sequenced was blood. The rearrangement joined TRBV12-3 or TRBV12-4 to TRBJ2-5; tentative D gene TRBD2, with 7 bases matching. The CDR3 here reads CASGEGGHQVGETQYF. The sequenced DNA: TGTGCCAGCGGAGAGGGGGGGCATCAGGTGGGAGAGACCCAGTACTTC.